The 28 T cell receptor beta chains in this list originate from one sample, sequenced in a study of OX40 agonist ivuxolimab in advanced cancers. Assay: immunoSEQ multiplex PCR; the TCRdb copy retains only in-frame clones and omits some. The sample holds tens of thousands of clones, about 94% seen once. Material: CD4+ or CD8+ T cells sorted from blood, obtained in a trial of the OX40 agonist ivuxolimab. The receptors shown here come from an adult with an advanced solid tumor such as melanoma, head and neck, liver or kidney cancer.

This rearrangement joins TRBV5-1 to TRBJ2-1, with 7 bases matching TRBD2. The J segment lost 4 bases and the V segment lost 0 bases, leaving 1 base of the junction unmatched. Germline CDR1 and CDR2: SGHRS and YFSETQ. This CDR3 has 14 amino acids. The CDR3 bases are TGCGCCAGCAGCTTGGGGGAGGGATACAATGAGCAGTTCTTC. Protein: CASSLGEGYNEQFF.

The CDR3, as DNA: TGTGCCAGCAGTCAACGGACAGGTCTTCTGTCCCAGCATTTT. Residues: CASSQRTGLLSQHF. The rearrangement uses TRBV27 and TRBJ1-5; 7 bases line up with TRBD1. Germline V gives CDR1 MNHEY, CDR2 SMNVEV (reference sequence). J was trimmed by 11 bases and V by 5 bases; bases with no gene match: 12. This CDR3 region has 14 residues.

This sequence joins TRBV29-1 and TRBJ2-7, with 11 bases that match TRBD2. V shed 5 bases and J 4 bases; nucleotides not matched to a gene: 13. The CDR3 runs to 16 residues. Germline V gene data show CDR1 as SQVTM and CDR2 as ANQGSEA. The CDR3 DNA sequence: TGCAGCGTTAATCCCATAGGACTAGCGGGTTGGTACGAGCAGTACTTC. Protein sequence: CSVNPIGLAGWYEQYF.

The chain joins TRBV5-1 to TRBJ1-2, with TRBD1 matching 7 bases. J gave up 5 bases and V 5 bases, and 6 bases lay outside the gene matches. CDR1 and CDR2 (germline): SGHRS, YFSETQ. The CDR3 length is 13 residues. CDR3 residues: CASSYDRDYGYTF. The CDR3 bases are TGCGCCAGCAGTTACGACAGGGATTATGGCTACACCTTC.

The chain is built from TRBV18 and TRBJ1-5, with no clear D. The germline V gene encodes CDR1 KGHSH and CDR2 LQKENI. Trimming took off 2 bases at V and 3 bases at J, with 14 bases between the two ends. The CDR3 runs to 16 residues. Here the CDR3 reads CASSPSTVQINQPQHF. As DNA, the CDR3 is TGTGCCAGCTCACCATCTACCGTACAGATCAATCAGCCCCAGCATTTT.

The chain joins TRBV2 to TRBJ2-3; 7 positions match TRBD2. The CDR3 loop spans 13 amino acids. CDR1 SNHLY and CDR2 FYNNEI come from the germline V gene. Trimming took 8 bases from V and 2 from J; bases not matched to a gene: 4. CDR3 protein: CASAGLPTDTQYF. The DNA of the CDR3 is TGTGCCAGCGCGGGACTACCCACAGATACGCAGTATTTT.

The genes are TRBV27 and TRBJ2-6; 8 positions agree with TRBD1. The CDR3 has 19 amino acids. The V segment lost 6 bases and the J segment 0 bases; nucleotides outside the gene matches: 13. CDR1 and CDR2 from the germline V gene are MNHEY and SMNVEV (reference sequence). In nucleotides, the CDR3 is TGTGCCAGCAGATTAGCCGGGACAGGACTTTACTCTGGGGCCAACGTCCTGACTTTC. Its protein is CASRLAGTGLYSGANVLTF. The full variable domain, completed using reference TRBV27 and TRBJ2-6, is EAQVTQNPRYLITVTGKKLTVTCSQNMNHEYMSWYRQDPGLGLRQIYYSMNVEVTDKGDVPEGYKVSRKEKRNFPLILESPSPNQTSLYFCASRLAGTGLYSGANVLTFGAGSRLTVL.

This clone has a handful of counts. The CDR3 reads CATGQSGGPTDTQYF. For the CDR3, the DNA is TGTGCCACCGGACAGTCGGGAGGGCCAACAGATACGCAGTATTTT. V and J are TRBV6-5 and TRBJ2-3; 8 bases map to TRBD2. The germline V gene has CDR1 MNHEY and CDR2 SVGAGI. This CDR3 comprises 15 residues. J lost 3 bases, V lost 10 bases, and 12 bases had no gene match.

The V call is TRBV27, the J call TRBJ2-1; TRBD2 matches at 7 bases. J was trimmed by 8 bases and V by 7 bases; bases with no gene match: 8. The CDR3 contains 13 residues. CDR1 MNHEY and CDR2 SMNVEV come from the germline V gene (reference sequence). The CDR3, as DNA: TGTGCCAGCAATAGCGGGTCTTCAGATGAGCAGTTCTTC. It yields the protein CASNSGSSDEQFF.

The V and J genes are TRBV11-3 and TRBJ2-1, with 7 bases lining up with TRBD1. The germline V gene has CDR1 SGHNT and CDR2 YENEEA. With 5 bases clipped from V and 1 base from J, the junction kept 8 bases outside the gene matches. This CDR3 is built from 16 residues. CDR3 amino acids: CASSASRGSSYNEQFF. CDR3 in DNA: TGTGCCAGCAGCGCCTCCAGGGGGTCGTCCTACAATGAGCAGTTCTTC.

Written as DNA, the CDR3 is TGTGCCAGCAGCATGGACAGGGGGCGCGAGCAGTACTTC. It yields the protein CASSMDRGREQYF. This chain uses TRBV5-4 with TRBJ2-7; 11 bases map to TRBD1. The CDR3 extends over 13 amino acids. Looked up from germline, CDR1 is SGHNT and CDR2 is YYREEE (reference sequence). With V trimmed by 4 bases and J by 6 bases, 3 bases remained unmatched.

This chain joins TRBV15 and TRBJ2-7, with D maybe TRBD1 (6 bases). CDR1 is LNHNV and CDR2 is YYDKDF in the germline V gene (reference sequence). The CDR3 has 15 amino acids. Trimming cost V 2 bases and J 5 bases, with 16 bases left between them. DNA for the CDR3: TGTGCCACCAGCAGACTTTTAACAGGGCGGGACGAGCAGTACTTC. Residues: CATSRLLTGRDEQYF.

V and J are TRBV18 and TRBJ2-2; D possibly corresponds to TRBD1 (5 bases). In germline, CDR1 is KGHSH, CDR2 LQKENI. The CDR3 is made up of 18 amino acids. Trimming removed 0 bases from V and 4 bases from J, with 18 bases in between. The CDR3 nucleotides are TGTGCCAGCTCACCACCTCAGGGAACAACTACAATCACCGGGGAGCTGTTTTTT. Its translation is CASSPPQGTTTITGELFF. The variable domain in full, completed from reference TRBV18 and TRBJ2-2, reads NAGVMQNPRHLVRRRGQEARLRCSPMKGHSHVYWYRQLPEEGLKFMVYLQKENIIDESGMPKERFSAEFPKEGPSILRIQQVVRGDSAAYFCASSPPQGTTTITGELFFGEGSRLTVL.

V and J are TRBV5-6 and TRBJ2-7, with D perhaps TRBD2 (5 bases). V gave up 4 bases and J gave up 2 bases, with 7 bases separating them. Germline values: CDR1 SGHDT, CDR2 YYEEEE. This CDR3 comprises 12 residues. In DNA, the CDR3 is TGTGCCAGCAGCCGGGGAACCTACGAGCAGTACTTC. It specifies CASSRGTYEQYF.

The chain uses TRBV4-1 and TRBJ2-5; D gene ambiguous. This CDR3 region has 15 residues. Germline values: CDR1 MGHRA, CDR2 YSYEKL. Trimming removed 6 bases at V and 5 bases at J, with 19 bases between. Here the CDR3 reads CASRKLGISRETQYF. The CDR3 DNA reads as TGCGCCAGCAGGAAGTTAGGGATCTCCCGGGAGACCCAGTACTTC.

The chain carries TRBV5-4 and TRBJ2-1; no firm D call. The length of the CDR3 is 11 residues. Trimming stripped 0 bases from V and 11 bases from J, with 6 bases between. Germline CDR1 SGHNT, CDR2 YYREEE (reference sequence). The CDR3 loop reads CASSLGGKQFF. In nucleotides, the CDR3 is TGTGCCAGCAGCTTGGGAGGTAAGCAGTTCTTC.

In its sample, this clone was seen a few times. The chain links TRBV4-1 to TRBJ1-2; D unresolved. Germline V gene sequence: CDR1 MGHRA, CDR2 YSYEKL. The V end lost 3 bases, the J end lost 8 bases, and 16 bases lay between the germline ends. CDR3 length: 14 residues. This CDR3 reads CASSQSLGLGGYTF. In DNA, the CDR3 is TGCGCCAGCAGCCAGAGTTTAGGACTGGGGGGCTACACCTTC.

The rearrangement joins TRBV5-4 to TRBJ1-6; D gene unclear. The CDR3 is 14 amino acids. V lost 5 bases and J 5 bases, leaving 11 bases between the germline ends. CDR1 and CDR2 (germline): SGHNT, YYREEE (reference sequence). CDR3 sequence: CASRFEWDNSPLHF. The DNA for the CDR3 is TGTGCCAGCAGATTCGAGTGGGATAATTCACCCCTCCACTTT.

This rearrangement joins TRBV5-1 to TRBJ1-3; D is unresolved. Trimming shortened V by 4 bases and J by 0 bases, and 14 bases separated the two germline ends. This CDR3 is 16 amino acids long. In germline, CDR1 is SGHRS, CDR2 YFSETQ. DNA for the CDR3: TGCGCCAGCAGCAACGGACTGACCGACTCTGGAAACACCATATATTTT. It yields the protein CASSNGLTDSGNTIYF.

This chain joins TRBV6-5 and TRBJ1-5; tentatively, D is TRBD1 (6 bases). The CDR3 contains 13 residues. V was clipped by 3 bases and J by 9 bases, with 12 bases between them. The germline V gene encodes CDR1 MNHEY and CDR2 SVGAGI. The CDR3 DNA sequence: TGTGCCAGCAGTTATCTCGAGACAGGGCCCCAGCATTTT. It encodes CASSYLETGPQHF.

This chain uses TRBV5-8 with TRBJ1-1; TRBD1 aligns across 7 bases. Trimming took 4 bases from V and 3 from J; bases not matched to a gene: 6. CDR3 length: 14 residues. The germline CDR1 and CDR2 sequences are SGHTS and YDEGEE. This CDR3 reads CASSRYQGDTEAFF. CDR3 sequence (DNA): TGTGCCAGCAGCCGCTACCAGGGGGACACTGAAGCTTTCTTT.

This chain connects TRBV6-5 to TRBJ2-7; 13 bases match TRBD2. The trim removed 6 bases at V and 1 base at J, leaving 3 bases unmatched. CDR1 and CDR2 from the germline V gene are MNHEY and SVGAGI. The CDR3 loop spans 15 amino acids. The CDR3 bases are TGTGCCAGCAGCTTACTAGCGGGAGGGTCCTACGAGCAGTACTTC. Amino acid sequence: CASSLLAGGSYEQYF.

The V and J genes are TRBV27 and TRBJ2-3, with TRBD2 identical over 13 bases. From germline, CDR1 is MNHEY and CDR2 SMNVEV (reference sequence). The CDR3 consists of 16 residues. Trimming cost V 1 base and J 6 bases; bases outside gene matches: 4. CDR3 region: CASSLYGTSGKDTQYF. The CDR3 region has the DNA TGTGCCAGCAGTTTATATGGGACTAGCGGGAAGGATACGCAGTATTTT.

The chain couples TRBV30 to TRBJ2-2, with D unresolved. V lost 0 bases to trimming and J lost 3 bases, with 14 bases between them. The CDR3 covers 16 residues. Germline-derived CDR1 and CDR2 are GTSNPN and SVGIG (reference sequence). The CDR3 reads CAWSVPLTGDTGELFF. CDR3 DNA: TGTGCCTGGAGTGTACCGTTGACCGGCGACACCGGGGAGCTGTTTTTT.

V usage is TRBV18 and J usage is TRBJ2-7; 8 bases are a match to TRBD1. The V and J ends lost 6 bases and 4 bases, in that order; junction bases with no gene match: 11. The length of the CDR3 is 15 residues. Per germline, CDR1 KGHSH and CDR2 LQKENI. CDR3 amino acids: CASSRSGQGWYEQYF. As DNA, the CDR3 is TGTGCCAGCTCCCGAAGTGGACAGGGTTGGTACGAGCAGTACTTC.

V and J are TRBV7-2 and TRBJ1-4; 8 bases match TRBD1. The CDR3 is made up of 16 amino acids. Trimming took 3 bases from V and 0 from J; bases not matched to a gene: 3. CDR1 SGHTA and CDR2 FQGNSA come from the germline V gene. The CDR3 DNA is TGTGCCAGCAGCTTTGGGACAGGATCAACTAATGAAAAACTGTTTTTT. Its translation is CASSFGTGSTNEKLFF.

This clone appeared once. V gene TRBV9 combines with J gene TRBJ2-3, with D perhaps TRBD2 (6 bases). The CDR3 extends over 15 amino acids. CDR1 and CDR2 from the germline V gene are SGDLS and YYNGEE. Trimming shortened V by 4 bases and J by 6 bases, and 18 bases separated the two germline ends. The CDR3 sequence: CASSPPASASDTQYF. The CDR3 nucleotides read TGTGCCAGCAGCCCTCCCGCTAGCGCCAGCGATACGCAGTATTTT. The variable domain in full, completed from reference TRBV9 and TRBJ2-3, reads DSGVTQTPKHLITATGQRVTLRCSPRSGDLSVYWYQQSLDQGLQFLIQYYNGEERAKGNILERFSAQQFPDLHSELNLSSLELGDSALYFCASSPPASASDTQYFGPGTRLTVL.

A single count supports this clone. V is TRBV15 and J is TRBJ1-2; possible D gene TRBD1, 5 bases. Germline assignment: CDR1 LNHNV and CDR2 YYDKDF (reference sequence). Trimming removed 4 bases from V and 3 bases from J, with 9 bases in between. This CDR3 comprises 13 residues. Written as DNA, the CDR3 is TGTGCCACCAGCACAGGGCTGGACTATGGCTACACCTTC. Encoded protein: CATSTGLDYGYTF.